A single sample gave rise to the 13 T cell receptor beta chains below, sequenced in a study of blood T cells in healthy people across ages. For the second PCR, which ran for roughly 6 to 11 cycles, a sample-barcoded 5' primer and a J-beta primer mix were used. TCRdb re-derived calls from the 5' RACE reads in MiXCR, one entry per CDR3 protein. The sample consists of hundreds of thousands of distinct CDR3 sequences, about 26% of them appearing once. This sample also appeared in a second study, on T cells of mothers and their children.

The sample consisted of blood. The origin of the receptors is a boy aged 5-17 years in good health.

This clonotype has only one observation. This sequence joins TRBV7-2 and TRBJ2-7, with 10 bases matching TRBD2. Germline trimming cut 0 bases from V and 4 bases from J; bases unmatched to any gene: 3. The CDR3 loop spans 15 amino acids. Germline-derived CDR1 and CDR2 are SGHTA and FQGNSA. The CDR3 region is CASSLATSGVYEQYF. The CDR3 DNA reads TGTGCCAGCAGCTTAGCCACTAGCGGGGTTTACGAGCAGTACTTC.

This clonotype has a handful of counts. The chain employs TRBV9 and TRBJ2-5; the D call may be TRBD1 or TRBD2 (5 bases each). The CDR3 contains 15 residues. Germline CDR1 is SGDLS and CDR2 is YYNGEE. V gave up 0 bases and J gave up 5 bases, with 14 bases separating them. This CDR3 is CASSVGPGLGETQYF. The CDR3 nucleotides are TGTGCCAGCAGCGTAGGCCCGGGGCTGGGGGAGACCCAGTACTTC.

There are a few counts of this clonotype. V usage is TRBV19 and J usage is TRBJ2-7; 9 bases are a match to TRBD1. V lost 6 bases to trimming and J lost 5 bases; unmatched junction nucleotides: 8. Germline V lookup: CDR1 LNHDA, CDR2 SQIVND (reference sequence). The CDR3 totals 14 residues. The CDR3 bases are TGTGCCAGTAGGCGAACAGGGGGCAGCGACGAGCAGTACTTC. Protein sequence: CASRRTGGSDEQYF.

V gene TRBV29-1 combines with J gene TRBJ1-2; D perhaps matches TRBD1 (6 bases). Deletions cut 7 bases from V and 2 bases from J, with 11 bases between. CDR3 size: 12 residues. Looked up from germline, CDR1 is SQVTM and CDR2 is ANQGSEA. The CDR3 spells CSAGQRNYGYTF. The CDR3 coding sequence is TGCAGCGCCGGACAGCGAAACTATGGCTACACCTTC.

The CDR3 DNA is TGTGCCAGCAGCGTGGGTAGCGGGGGGGCCCAGGAGACCCAGTACTTC. Amino acid sequence: CASSVGSGGAQETQYF. The chain has TRBV9 and TRBJ2-5; 11 bases are a match to TRBD2. This CDR3 region has 16 residues. Germline V lookup: CDR1 SGDLS, CDR2 YYNGEE. Trimming at V came to 2 bases and at J to 5 bases, leaving 8 bases not matched to a gene. The full variable domain, completed using reference TRBV9 and TRBJ2-5, is DSGVTQTPKHLITATGQRVTLRCSPRSGDLSVYWYQQSLDQGLQFLIQYYNGEERAKGNILERFSAQQFPDLHSELNLSSLELGDSALYFCASSVGSGGAQETQYFGPGTRLLVL.

The CDR3 protein is CASSVTVLNTEAFF. Written as DNA, the CDR3 is TGTGCCAGCAGTGTGACAGTGTTGAACACTGAAGCTTTCTTT. The chain employs TRBV28 and TRBJ1-1, with a weak D call TRBD1 (5 bases). The CDR3 runs 14 residues. Germline-derived CDR1 and CDR2 are MDHEN and SYDVKM. V dropped 5 bases and J dropped 0 bases, with 10 bases sitting between them.

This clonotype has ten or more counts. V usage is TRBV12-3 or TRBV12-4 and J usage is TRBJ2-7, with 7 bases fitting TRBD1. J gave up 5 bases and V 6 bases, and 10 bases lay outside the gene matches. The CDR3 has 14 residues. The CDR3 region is CASSLPTGNNEQYF. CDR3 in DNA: TGTGCCAGCAGCCTTCCGACAGGGAACAACGAGCAGTACTTC.

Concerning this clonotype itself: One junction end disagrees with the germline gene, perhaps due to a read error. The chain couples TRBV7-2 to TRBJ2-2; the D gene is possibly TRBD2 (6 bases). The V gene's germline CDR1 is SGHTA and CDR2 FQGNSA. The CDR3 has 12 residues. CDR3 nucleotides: TGTGCCAGCAGCTCAATGGCCGGGGGGCTGTTTTTT. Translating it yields CASSSMAGGLFF.

The CDR3, as DNA: TGTGCCAGCAGTTACCCAGGGGAGTACGAGCAGTACTTC. It translates to CASSYPGEYEQYF. This rearrangement joins TRBV6-6 to TRBJ2-5, with a tentative D call TRBD1 (6 bases). The DNA matches TRBJ2-7 better at its end, which makes the J call doubtful. This CDR3 has 13 amino acids. Looked up from germline, CDR1 is MNHNY and CDR2 is SVGAGI (reference sequence).

Written as DNA, the CDR3 is TGTGCCAGCAACCACCGGCGGGCAGGGAAGGTAGACGAGCAGTACTTC. This encodes CASNHRRAGKVDEQYF. The rearrangement links TRBV11-2 to TRBJ2-7; TRBD1 or TRBD2 may be the D gene (5 bases each). V was cut by 7 bases and J by 5 bases, with 24 bases left in between. The CDR3 runs to 16 residues. CDR1 and CDR2 from the germline V gene are SGHAT and FQNNGV.

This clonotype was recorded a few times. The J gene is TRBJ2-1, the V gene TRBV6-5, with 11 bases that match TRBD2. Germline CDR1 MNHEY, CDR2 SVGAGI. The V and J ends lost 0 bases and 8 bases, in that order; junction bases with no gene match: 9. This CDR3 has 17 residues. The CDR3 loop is CASSYSSRLAGRYEQFF. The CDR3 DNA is TGTGCCAGCAGTTACTCGTCCCGACTAGCGGGGAGGTATGAGCAGTTCTTC.

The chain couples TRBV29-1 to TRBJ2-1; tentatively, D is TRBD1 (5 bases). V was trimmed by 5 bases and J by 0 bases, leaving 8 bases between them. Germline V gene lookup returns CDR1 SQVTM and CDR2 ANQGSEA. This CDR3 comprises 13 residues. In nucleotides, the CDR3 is TGCAGCGTTCCCGACAGCTCCTACAATGAGCAGTTCTTC. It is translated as CSVPDSSYNEQFF.

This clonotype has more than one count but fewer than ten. CDR3 loop: CASSEDGGQGYGYTF. CDR3 DNA: TGTGCCAGCAGTGAAGATGGGGGGCAGGGGTATGGCTACACCTTC. The chain is built from TRBV2 and TRBJ1-2, with D maybe TRBD1 (6 bases). In germline, CDR1 is SNHLY, CDR2 FYNNEI. Trimming pared 1 base from V and 5 bases from J, leaving 14 bases between. CDR3 size: 15 residues.